This is a list of T cell receptor beta chains from one sample in a study. In TCRdb, the reads were re-called with MiXCR into one record per CDR3 protein. The sample has 150 to 200 distinct CDR3 sequences; around 25% are singletons. Material: CD8+ T cells (not recorded whether cultured). Receptors originate from a male donor. The CDR3 runs from the conserved cysteine through the conserved F or W. D genes are given only for firm matches. The size entry gives once, few, many, or a class for an expanded clone.

V: TRBV2; size: few; J: TRBJ2-7; D: -; DNA: TGTGCCAGCAGTAGATCCGGGACAATCGACGAGCAGTACTTC; CDR3: CASSRSGTIDEQYF
V: TRBV20-1; size: medium-sized; J: TRBJ2-1; D: -; DNA: TGCAGTGCTAGTGGGGTTCGAAATGAGCAGTTCTTC; CDR3: CSASGVRNEQFF
V: TRBV9; size: large; J: TRBJ2-3; D: TRBD2; DNA: TGTGCCAGCAGCCCTCTCGGGGGAGCGGGAGAGGATACGCAGTATTTT; CDR3: CASSPLGGAGEDTQYF